These 9 T cell receptor beta chains were sequenced from one sample in a study of CD8 T cells in ankylosing spondylitis. No antigen is known for these receptors. Findings and limits, study-wide: Ankylosing spondylitis blood appeared to be characterized by a TCR beta motif of roughly eight highly homologous variants.

Using its own MiXCR run on the 5' RACE reads, TCRdb lists one record per CDR3 protein. Among some 840,000 distinct CDR3 sequences, around 11% were seen once, and the ten largest hold roughly 0.51%. Source material: blood, either unsorted or a sorted T cell fraction (not recorded which). These receptors were collected from a male donor with ankylosing spondylitis.

This clonotype has just a few counts. This chain uses TRBV20-1 with TRBJ2-7; 7 nucleotides align to TRBD2. The CDR3 runs 14 residues. V shed 3 bases and J 0 bases; nucleotides not matched to a gene: 5. Germline loops: CDR1 DFQATT, CDR2 SNEGSKA (reference sequence). The CDR3 nucleotides read TGCAGTGCTAGTCAACTAGCGAACTCCTACGAGCAGTACTTC. Amino acids: CSASQLANSYEQYF.

This chain connects TRBV5-1 to TRBJ2-2; 7 bases line up with TRBD1. Germline CDR1 reads SGHRS; CDR2 reads YFSETQ. This CDR3 has 15 residues. The J segment lost 4 bases and the V segment lost 0 bases, leaving 3 bases of the junction unmatched. The CDR3 sequence: CASSLGGQRTGELFF. The CDR3 bases are TGCGCCAGCAGCTTGGGGGGACAGCGCACCGGGGAGCTGTTTTTT.

This clonotype was seen more than once but under ten times. In DNA form, the CDR3 reads TGTGCCAGCAGCCTTTTCGCCAGTAAAGAGACCCAGTACTTC. Translated, it gives CASSLFASKETQYF. The chain recombines TRBV6-2 or TRBV6-3 with TRBJ2-5, with D unresolved. V lost 6 bases, J lost 3 bases, and 14 bases lay in between. Germline lookup yields CDR1 MNHEY and CDR2 SVGEGT. The CDR3 totals 14 residues.

This clonotype appeared a few times. CDR3 bases: TGTGCCAGCAGCGCCCTGAGGGATACGCAGTATTTT. It is translated as CASSALRDTQYF. The V call is TRBV9, the J call TRBJ2-3; D gene ambiguous. Per germline, CDR1 SGDLS and CDR2 YYNGEE. V lost 3 bases and J lost 6, with 8 bases in between. The CDR3 is 12 residues long.

This clonotype was counted between two and nine times. V gene TRBV20-1 combines with J gene TRBJ2-2; D might be TRBD1 or TRBD2, each matching 5 bases. V gave up 0 bases and J gave up 10 bases, with 18 bases separating them. This CDR3 comprises 15 residues. Germline CDR1 is DFQATT and CDR2 is SNEGSKA (reference sequence). The CDR3 spells CSARDIGTLSVELFF. The CDR3, as DNA: TGCAGTGCTAGAGATATTGGGACCCTTTCTGTGGAGCTGTTTTTT.

V usage is TRBV5-1 and J usage is TRBJ2-1; no clear D gene. Trimming removed 4 bases from V and 4 bases from J, with 12 bases in between. Germline CDR1 and CDR2: SGHRS and YFSETQ. The CDR3 extends over 14 amino acids. CDR3 amino acids: CASSPNPHYNEQFF. CDR3 DNA sequence: TGCGCCAGCAGCCCCAACCCACATTACAATGAGCAGTTCTTC.

This clonotype was seen repeatedly, ten times or more. V is TRBV5-1 and J is TRBJ1-1; D is ambiguous. Trimming took off 4 bases at V and 1 base at J, with 8 bases between the two ends. CDR1 and CDR2 from the germline V gene are SGHRS and YFSETQ. The CDR3 is 13 residues long. The CDR3 DNA sequence: TGCGCCAGCAGCGTGAATCAGAACACTGAAGCTTTCTTT. Its protein is CASSVNQNTEAFF.

V usage is TRBV7-9 and J usage is TRBJ1-1; the match to TRBD1 covers 7 bases. This CDR3 comprises 15 residues. J lost 8 bases, V lost 5 bases, and 14 bases had no gene match. From germline, CDR1 is SEHNR and CDR2 FQNEAQ (reference sequence). CDR3 in DNA: TGTGCCAGCAGCCCTCGCACGGACAGGCGGGTCGAAGCTTTCTTT. This translates into CASSPRTDRRVEAFF.

This chain uses TRBV11-3 with TRBJ2-7; TRBD1 might be the D (6 bases). Germline CDR1 is SGHNT and CDR2 is YENEEA. V was trimmed by 1 base and J by 1 base, leaving 11 bases between them. The CDR3 consists of 15 residues. The CDR3 DNA sequence: TGTGCCAGCAGCTTAGCAGGGGTAGTATCCTACGAGCAGTACTTC. Translating gives CASSLAGVVSYEQYF.